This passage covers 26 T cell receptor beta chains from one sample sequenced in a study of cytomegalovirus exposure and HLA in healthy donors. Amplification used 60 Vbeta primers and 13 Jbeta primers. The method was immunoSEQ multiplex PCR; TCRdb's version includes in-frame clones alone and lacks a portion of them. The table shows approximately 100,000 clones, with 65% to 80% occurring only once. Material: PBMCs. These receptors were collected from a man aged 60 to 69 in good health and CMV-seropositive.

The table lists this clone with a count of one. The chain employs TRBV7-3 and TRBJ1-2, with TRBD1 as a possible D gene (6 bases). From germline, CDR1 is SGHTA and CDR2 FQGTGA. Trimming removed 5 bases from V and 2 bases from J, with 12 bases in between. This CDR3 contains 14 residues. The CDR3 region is CASSPQTGNYGYTF. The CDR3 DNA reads TGTGCCAGCAGCCCTCAAACAGGGAACTATGGCTACACCTTC.

CDR3 sequence (DNA): TGTGCCAGCAGCGTAGGTACAGGGGGCATCGATGAGCAGTACTTC. Its translation: CASSVGTGGIDEQYF. The chain joins TRBV9 to TRBJ2-7; 9 nucleotides agree with TRBD1. V shed 0 bases and J 7 bases; nucleotides not matched to a gene: 8. The CDR3 runs to 15 residues. Germline loops: CDR1 SGDLS, CDR2 YYNGEE.

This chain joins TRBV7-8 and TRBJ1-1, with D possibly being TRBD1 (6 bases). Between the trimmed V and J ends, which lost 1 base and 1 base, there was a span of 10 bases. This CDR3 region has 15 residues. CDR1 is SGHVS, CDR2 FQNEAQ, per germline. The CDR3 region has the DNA TGTGCCAGCAGCTTAGGCCCAGGGGAGAACACTGAAGCTTTCTTT. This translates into CASSLGPGENTEAFF.

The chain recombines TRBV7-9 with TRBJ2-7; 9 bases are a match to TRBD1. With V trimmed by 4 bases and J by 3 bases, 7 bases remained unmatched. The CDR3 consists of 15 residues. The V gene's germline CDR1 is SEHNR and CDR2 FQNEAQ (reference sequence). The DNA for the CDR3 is TGTGCCAGCAGCTCAACGGGACAGGGCTACTACGAGCAGTACTTC. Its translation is CASSSTGQGYYEQYF.

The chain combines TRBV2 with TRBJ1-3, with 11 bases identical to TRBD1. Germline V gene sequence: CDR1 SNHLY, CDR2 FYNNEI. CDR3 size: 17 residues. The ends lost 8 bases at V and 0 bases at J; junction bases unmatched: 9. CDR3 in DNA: TGTGCCAGCGGAAGGACAGGGGGCATCGGCTCTGGAAACACCATATATTTT. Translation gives CASGRTGGIGSGNTIYF.

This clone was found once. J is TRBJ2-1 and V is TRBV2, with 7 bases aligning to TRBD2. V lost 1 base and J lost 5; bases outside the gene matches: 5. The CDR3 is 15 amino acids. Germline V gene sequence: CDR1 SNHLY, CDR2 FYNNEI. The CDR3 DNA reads TGTGCCAGCAGTGAAGGGGGGGGGTTTGACAATGAGCAGTTCTTC. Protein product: CASSEGGGFDNEQFF.

CDR3 sequence reads: CASSEAGRVYGYTF. The CDR3 region has the DNA TGTGCCAGCAGTGAGGCGGGGAGGGTCTATGGCTACACCTTC. The chain has TRBV6-1 and TRBJ1-2; no clear D gene. Germline V gene sequence: CDR1 MNHNS, CDR2 SASEGT. Trimming cost V 3 bases and J 4 bases, with 12 bases left between them. The CDR3 contains 14 residues.

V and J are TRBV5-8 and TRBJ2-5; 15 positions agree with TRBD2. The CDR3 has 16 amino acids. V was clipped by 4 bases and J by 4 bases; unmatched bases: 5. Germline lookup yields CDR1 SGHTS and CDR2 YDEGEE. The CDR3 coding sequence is TGTGCCAGCAGCACCGGACTAGCGGGGGGGCCAGAGACCCAGTACTTC. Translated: CASSTGLAGGPETQYF.

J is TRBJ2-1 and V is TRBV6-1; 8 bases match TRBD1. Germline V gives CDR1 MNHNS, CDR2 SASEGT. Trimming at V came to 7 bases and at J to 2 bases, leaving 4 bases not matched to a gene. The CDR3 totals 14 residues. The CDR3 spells CASIVDRAYNEQFF. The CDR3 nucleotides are TGTGCCAGCATAGTGGACAGGGCCTACAATGAGCAGTTCTTC.

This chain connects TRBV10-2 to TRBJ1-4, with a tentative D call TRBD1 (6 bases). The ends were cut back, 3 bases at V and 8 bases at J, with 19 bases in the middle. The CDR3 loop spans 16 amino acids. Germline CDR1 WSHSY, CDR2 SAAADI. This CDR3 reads CASSDDTGPGGEKLFF. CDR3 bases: TGCGCCAGCAGTGACGACACAGGGCCAGGAGGAGAAAAACTGTTTTTT.

The CDR3 region is CATWDPGTVYEQYF. In DNA, the CDR3 is TGTGCCACATGGGACCCCGGGACAGTGTACGAGCAGTACTTC. The chain is built from TRBV27 and TRBJ2-7; 7 bases map to TRBD1. Germline lookup yields CDR1 MNHEY and CDR2 SMNVEV (reference sequence). The J segment lost 4 bases and the V segment lost 10 bases, leaving 13 bases of the junction unmatched. CDR3 length: 14 residues.

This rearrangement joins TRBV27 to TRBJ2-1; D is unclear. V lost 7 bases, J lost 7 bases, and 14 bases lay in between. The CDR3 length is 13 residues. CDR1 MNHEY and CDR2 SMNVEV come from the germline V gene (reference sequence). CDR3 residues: CASTTHQTNEQFF. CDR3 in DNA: TGTGCCAGCACCACCCACCAAACTAATGAGCAGTTCTTC.

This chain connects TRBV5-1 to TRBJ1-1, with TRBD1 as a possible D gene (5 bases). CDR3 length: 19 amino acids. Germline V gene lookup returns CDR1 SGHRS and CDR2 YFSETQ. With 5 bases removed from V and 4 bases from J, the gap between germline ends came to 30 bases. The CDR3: CASRPNPEGRGGKVTEAFF. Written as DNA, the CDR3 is TGCGCCAGCAGGCCGAACCCAGAGGGGAGGGGAGGTAAGGTCACTGAAGCTTTCTTT.

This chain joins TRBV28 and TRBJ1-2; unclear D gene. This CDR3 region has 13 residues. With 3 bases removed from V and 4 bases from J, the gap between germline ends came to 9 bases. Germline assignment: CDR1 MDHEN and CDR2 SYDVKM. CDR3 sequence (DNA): TGTGCCAGCAGTTTTCAATCCAGCTATGGCTACACCTTC. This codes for CASSFQSSYGYTF.

The CDR3 sequence: CASSLLAGGKLFF. The CDR3 nucleotides are TGTGCCAGCAGTTTATTGGCGGGCGGGAAACTGTTTTTT. The genes are TRBV28 and TRBJ1-4, with unresolved D. This CDR3 region has 13 residues. The germline V gene encodes CDR1 MDHEN and CDR2 SYDVKM. V was cut by 1 base and J by 11 bases, with 11 bases left in between.

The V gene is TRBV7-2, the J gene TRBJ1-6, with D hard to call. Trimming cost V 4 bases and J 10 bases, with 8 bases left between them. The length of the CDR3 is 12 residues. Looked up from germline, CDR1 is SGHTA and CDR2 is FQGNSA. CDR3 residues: CASSSQLSPLHF. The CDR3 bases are TGTGCCAGCAGCTCTCAGTTGTCACCCCTCCACTTT.

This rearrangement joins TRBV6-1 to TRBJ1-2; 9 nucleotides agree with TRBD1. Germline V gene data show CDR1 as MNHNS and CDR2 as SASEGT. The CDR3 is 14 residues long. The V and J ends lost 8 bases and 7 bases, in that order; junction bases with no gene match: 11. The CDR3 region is CASFNRDRVGGYTF. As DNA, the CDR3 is TGTGCCAGCTTCAACCGGGACAGGGTGGGTGGCTACACCTTC.

CDR3 loop: CASSETARNEQFF. The CDR3 DNA sequence: TGTGCCAGCAGCGAAACAGCCAGGAATGAGCAGTTCTTC. The chain carries TRBV9 and TRBJ2-1; no definite D call. The V end was cut by 3 bases, the J end by 7 bases, with 11 bases between. Germline values: CDR1 SGDLS, CDR2 YYNGEE. There are 13 residues in the CDR3.

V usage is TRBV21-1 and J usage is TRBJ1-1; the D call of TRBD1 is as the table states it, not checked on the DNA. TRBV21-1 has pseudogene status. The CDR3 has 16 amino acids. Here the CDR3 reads CASSKGTGGMNTEAFF. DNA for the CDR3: TGTGCCAGCAGCAAAGGTACAGGGGGCATGAACACTGAAGCTTTCTTT.

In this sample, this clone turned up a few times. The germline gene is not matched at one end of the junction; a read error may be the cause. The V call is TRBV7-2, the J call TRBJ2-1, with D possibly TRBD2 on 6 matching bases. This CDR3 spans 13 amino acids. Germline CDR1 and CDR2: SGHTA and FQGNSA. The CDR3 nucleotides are TGTGCCAGCAGTTTAGTGGGGGGCAATGAGCAGTTCTTC. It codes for CASSLVGGNEQFF.

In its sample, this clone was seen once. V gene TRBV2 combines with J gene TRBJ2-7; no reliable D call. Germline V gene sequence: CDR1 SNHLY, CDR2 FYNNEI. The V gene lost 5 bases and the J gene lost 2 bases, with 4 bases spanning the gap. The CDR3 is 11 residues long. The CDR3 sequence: CASSRAYEQYF. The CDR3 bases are TGTGCCAGCAGTAGAGCCTACGAGCAGTACTTC.

Here the CDR3 reads CASSDGRVRTEAFF. The DNA of the CDR3 is TGTGCCAGCAGTGATGGGAGGGTGAGAACTGAAGCTTTCTTT. The V and J genes are TRBV2 and TRBJ1-1; D is undetermined. Germline V gene data show CDR1 as SNHLY and CDR2 as FYNNEI. CDR3 size: 14 residues. Trimming took 3 bases from V and 5 from J, leaving 13 bases between them.

This CDR3 is CASSLGGGGARGEQFF. The CDR3 coding sequence is TGTGCCAGCAGCTTAGGGGGCGGGGGGGCCAGAGGTGAGCAGTTCTTC. This chain connects TRBV7-2 to TRBJ2-1; 9 bases match TRBD2. V lost 1 base, J lost 9 bases, and 10 bases stayed unmatched. The length of the CDR3 is 16 residues. Looked up from germline, CDR1 is SGHTA and CDR2 is FQGNSA.

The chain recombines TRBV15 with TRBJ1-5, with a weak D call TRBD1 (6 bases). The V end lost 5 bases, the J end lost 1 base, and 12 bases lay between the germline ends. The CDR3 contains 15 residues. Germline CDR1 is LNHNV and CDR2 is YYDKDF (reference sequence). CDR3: CATSVYRASNQPQHF. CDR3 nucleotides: TGTGCCACCAGCGTCTACAGGGCCAGCAATCAGCCCCAGCATTTT. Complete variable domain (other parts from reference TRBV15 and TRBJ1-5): DAMVIQNPRYQVTQFGKPVTLSCSQTLNHNVMYWYQQKSSQAPKLLFHYYDKDFNNEADTPDNFQSRRPNTSFCFLDIRSPGLGDTAMYLCATSVYRASNQPQHFGDGTRLSIL.

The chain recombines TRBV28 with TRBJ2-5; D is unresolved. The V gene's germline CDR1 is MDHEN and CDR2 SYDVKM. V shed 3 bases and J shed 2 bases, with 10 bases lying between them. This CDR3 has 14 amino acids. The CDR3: CASSLRLRQETQYF. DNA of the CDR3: TGTGCCAGCAGTTTGAGGTTAAGACAAGAGACCCAGTACTTC.

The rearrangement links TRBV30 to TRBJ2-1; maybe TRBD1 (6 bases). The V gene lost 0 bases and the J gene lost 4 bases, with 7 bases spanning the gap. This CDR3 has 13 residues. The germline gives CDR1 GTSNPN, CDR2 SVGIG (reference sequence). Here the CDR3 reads CAWSVGGYNEQFF. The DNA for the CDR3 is TGTGCCTGGAGTGTAGGGGGATACAATGAGCAGTTCTTC.